This T cell receptor (beta chain) was identified in a study of OX40 agonist ivuxolimab in advanced cancers. Whole-study context: Subjects had a mean age of roughly 60 years, with a range of roughly 23 to 79; around 80% were male.

CDR3 length: 14 amino acids. Per germline, CDR1 MNHEY and CDR2 SVGAGI. The ends were cut back, 5 bases at V and 1 base at J, with 11 bases in the middle. On cycle 4 day 1 and cycle 7 day 1, as well as at baseline, blood was sampled. Measured with immunoSEQ multiplex PCR; TCRdb has only the in-frame clones, and not every one. The table records 50,000 to 60,000 clones, 86% of them present only once. In regard to this clone: What it recognizes is unknown.

Study-wide findings and caveats: Partial responders at 0.1-3.0 mg/kg showed near-lowest clonal expansion. Expanded clones were, on average, more numerous in CD8+ T cells than in CD4+.

V is TRBV6-5 and J is TRBJ2-5; tentatively, D is TRBD2 (5 bases). This TCR was sampled from an adult with an advanced solid tumor such as melanoma, head and neck, liver or kidney cancer. The sample was CD4+ or CD8+ T cells sorted from blood, taken in a trial of the OX40 agonist ivuxolimab. CDR3 in DNA: TGTGCCAGCAGTCCCCAGAGGGCCCAAGAGACCCAGTACTTC. Protein sequence: CASSPQRAQETQYF.